The clone carrying this T cell receptor (beta chain) has only a few counts. This specimen includes other DNA sequences encoding the same CDR3. This sample is part of a study of blood T cell repertoires in COVID-19. The wider study: T cells, B-cell-depleted T cells, or PBMCs supplied cDNA or gDNA.

Participants' reported clinical history set cohort assignment. Per the germline V gene, CDR1 is SGHNT and CDR2 is YYREEE (reference sequence). V was pared by 4 bases and J by 7 bases, with 15 bases between. The CDR3 length is 13 residues. In the authors' workflow: It was from reference gene primer amplification that nucleated cell counts were estimated. Profiling relied on immunoSEQ multiplex PCR, and the TCRdb table lists in-frame clones only, not all of them. The D gene and trimming were derived from the DNA, and the V and J assignments and clone size from that table. The table records about 340,000 clones, roughly 85% of them present only once.

This chain joins TRBV5-4 and TRBJ2-7; TRBD2 is a possible D gene (7 bases). The source material was PBMCs or T cells enriched from blood (not recorded which). The receptor's source is a woman aged 35 to 49 with acute COVID-19. CDR3 bases: TGTGCCAGCAGCCCCGGGGGCGGGGGAGAGCAGTACTTC. It translates to CASSPGGGGEQYF.